This record covers a single TCR beta chain. This clonotype occurred a few times. Its specific antigen is unknown. No quality values exist for individual bases; no much larger clone is one base distant. The sample is drawn from a study of T-cell memory formation after mild COVID-19 (dated by TCRdb to about 2021). Context from the whole study: Most TCR sequence clusters were specific to one of the two donors. The cohort comprised two young, previously healthy adult volunteers, one female and one male. In two donors, T-cell clones that expanded and contracted after mild COVID-19 were followed by sequencing TCRalpha and TCRbeta repertoires longitudinally. The investigation overall reported the following: Only a couple of mild cases were covered in the study, and larger cohorts including severe cases with pre-infection samples were considered necessary. Contracting CD4+ clones turned up mainly in the CM and EM memory subsets, whereas EMRA was where CD8+ clones were enriched. Balanced CD4/CD8 phenotypes were observed for clones contracting from day 15 to 85, whereas a bias towards CD4+ was observed for a second wave of clones expanding from day 15 to 37. Some responding clones were detected in pre-infection memory, suggesting pre-existing cross-reactive memory T cells joined the SARS-CoV-2 response. Whether the second-wave clones peaking on day 37 were SARS-CoV-2 specific was not confirmed.

For sequencing, an Illumina NovaSeq 6000 was employed. TCRalpha and TCRbeta cDNA libraries were built by 5'RACE with constant-segment primers, adding sample barcodes and unique molecular identifiers. RNA was extracted from every sample with Trizol reagent. Libraries were amplified in two PCR steps, with a second sample barcode and Illumina TruSeq adapters added in the second step. Sequencing of libraries was performed on an Illumina NovaSeq with 2 x 150 bp paired-end reads. In the original analysis: Reads were demultiplexed and collapsed into UMI-guided consensus sequences with migec v1.2.7. With mixcr v2.1.11, UMI consensuses were aligned to TRA and TRB V and J templates and assembled into clonotypes. Expanded or contracted clonotypes were those called significant by both edgeR and NoisET, with noise models trained on biological replicates. For edgeR calls, the thresholds were a false discovery rate-adjusted p below 0.01 and a log2 fold-change of 1. As an exploratory analysis of dynamics, max-normalized trajectories of the 1000 most abundant clonotypes were examined by PCA with hierarchical clustering. Separately sequenced CD4+ and CD8+ repertoires were used to assign the CD4 or CD8 phenotype of responding clones. Clones were called with MiXCR by TCRdb after fastp trimmed the public reads at Q25, and only in-frame beta chains were retained. When rows share a CDR3 protein, they turn into one entry using the most common DNA and genes. The V and J calls and clone size are TCRdb's, not the authors'. This sample is represented by hundreds of thousands of distinct CDR3 sequences; about 13% of them were singletons. Around a fifth of the sample is held by the ten biggest clonotypes.

Ficoll-Paque density gradient centrifugation was the method used to isolate PBMCs. The clonotype originates from a man between 18 and 35 years old who had mild COVID-19 (a few samples of this study predate the infection). The sample titles of this study are shuffled in the database, so cell type and time point are left out; the donor was told from shared clones. The sample was PBMCs or a T cell subset sorted from them (not recorded which).

CDR3 sequence: CASRYTGTSGEKLFF. The nucleotide sequence reads as follows: TGCGCCAGCAGGTATACCGGGACCTCGGGTGAAAAACTGTTTTTT. This chain joins TRBV5-1 to TRBJ1-4; the D gene is perhaps TRBD1, on 5 matching bases. Between the V and J ends, shortened by 5 bases and 7 bases respectively, the junction contains 18 bases. Including cysteine and phenylalanine, the CDR3 has 15 amino acids. Only the CDR3 part of the read is kept: 45 bases, read in frame from the first base. For CDR1 and CDR2, the germline V gene lists SGHRS and YFSETQ.